This T cell receptor (beta chain) originates from a study of vaccination effects on CD4 cells after COVID-19. Repertoires were generated with immunoSEQ multiplex PCR, while TCRdb's copy carries only in-frame clones and drops some. Of around 45,000 clones in the sample, roughly 72% were seen once. ViraFEST expansion of antigen-specific CD4+ T cells with viral peptide pools preceded sequencing. Having been cultured for around nine days, the cells underwent CD4+ T cell isolation. None of these healthy vaccinees had been infected with SARS-CoV-2 before vaccination. Points on this clone: Its target is not known.

The CDR3 has 18 amino acids. The V and J ends lost 0 bases and 0 bases, in that order; junction bases with no gene match: 8. Germline V gene lookup returns CDR1 MGHRA and CDR2 YSYEKL. This TCR was recovered from a human donor who received a COVID-19 vaccine. The gene calls are TRBV4-1 and TRBJ2-3, with 8 positions matching TRBD2. This material consisted of CD4+ T cells from PBMCs cultured with SARS-CoV-2 spike peptides, taken before COVID-19 vaccination. CDR3 nucleotide sequence: TGCGCCAGCAGCCAAGATCAACGGCGGGGGGCGAGCACAGATACGCAGTATTTT. Its translation is CASSQDQRRGASTDTQYF.